This TCR beta chain was documented in a study of T cell responses to AZD1222 COVID-19 vaccine. Only in-frame clones appear in the TCRdb table, and some are missing; sequencing was by immunoSEQ multiplex PCR. The table has around 99,000 clones, about 87% seen once. Study-wide results and caveats: Close to half of spike-specific TCRs reportedly recognize unmutated variant regions. In all cases, repertoires were sampled only after the peak T cell response.

CDR1 and CDR2 (germline): LNHDA, SQIVND (reference sequence). The J segment lost 2 bases and the V segment lost 6 bases, leaving 10 bases of the junction unmatched. CDR3 length: 15 residues. Comment on this clone: The target antigen is unknown.

This chain uses TRBV19 with TRBJ2-7, with TRBD1 identical over 7 bases. The clonotype originates from an adult who received the AZD1222 COVID-19 vaccine. The sequenced sample was peripheral blood, obtained 28 days after the second AZD1222 dose. The CDR3 spells CASRTLRDSPYEQYF. In DNA form, the CDR3 reads TGTGCCAGTAGGACACTACGGGACAGCCCCTACGAGCAGTACTTC.